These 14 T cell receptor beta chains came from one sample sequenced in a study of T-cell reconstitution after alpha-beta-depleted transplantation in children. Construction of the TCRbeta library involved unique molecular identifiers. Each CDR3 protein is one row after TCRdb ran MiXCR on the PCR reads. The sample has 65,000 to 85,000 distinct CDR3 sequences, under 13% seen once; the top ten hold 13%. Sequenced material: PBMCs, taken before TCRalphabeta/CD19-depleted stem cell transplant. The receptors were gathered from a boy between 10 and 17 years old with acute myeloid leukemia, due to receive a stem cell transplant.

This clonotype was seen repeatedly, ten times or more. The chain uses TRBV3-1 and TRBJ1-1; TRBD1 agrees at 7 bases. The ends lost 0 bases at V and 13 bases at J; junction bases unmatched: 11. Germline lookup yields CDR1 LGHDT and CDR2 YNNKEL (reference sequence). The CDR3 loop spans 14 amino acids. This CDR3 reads CASSQDHRGMGVFF. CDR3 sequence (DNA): TGTGCCAGCAGCCAAGACCACAGGGGTATGGGAGTTTTCTTT.

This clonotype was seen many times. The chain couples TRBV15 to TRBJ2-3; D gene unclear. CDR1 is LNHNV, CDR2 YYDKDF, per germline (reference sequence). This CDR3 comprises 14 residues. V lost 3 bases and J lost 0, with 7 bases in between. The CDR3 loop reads CATSRGSSTDTQYF. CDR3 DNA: TGTGCCACCAGCAGGGGTTCTAGCACAGATACGCAGTATTTT.

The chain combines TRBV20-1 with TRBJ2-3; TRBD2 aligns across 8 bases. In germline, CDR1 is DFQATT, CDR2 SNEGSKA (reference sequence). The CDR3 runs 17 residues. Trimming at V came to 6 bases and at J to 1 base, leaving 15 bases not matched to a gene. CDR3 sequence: CSATPPDNSGGTDTQYF. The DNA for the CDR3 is TGCAGTGCAACACCTCCCGATAATAGCGGGGGCACAGATACGCAGTATTTT.

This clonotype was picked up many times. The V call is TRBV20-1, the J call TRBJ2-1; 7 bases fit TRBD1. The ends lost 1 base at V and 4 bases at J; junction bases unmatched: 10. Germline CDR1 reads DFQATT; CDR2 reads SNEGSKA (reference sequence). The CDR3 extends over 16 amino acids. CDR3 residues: CSARALAGDSYNEQFF. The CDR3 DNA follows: TGCAGTGCTAGAGCCCTGGCCGGGGACAGTTACAATGAGCAGTTCTTC.

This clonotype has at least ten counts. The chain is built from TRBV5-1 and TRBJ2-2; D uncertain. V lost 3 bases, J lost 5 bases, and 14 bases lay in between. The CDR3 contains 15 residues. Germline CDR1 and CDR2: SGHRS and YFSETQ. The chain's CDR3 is CASSSLQNPTGELFF. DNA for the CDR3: TGCGCCAGCAGCTCCCTACAGAATCCAACCGGGGAGCTGTTTTTT.

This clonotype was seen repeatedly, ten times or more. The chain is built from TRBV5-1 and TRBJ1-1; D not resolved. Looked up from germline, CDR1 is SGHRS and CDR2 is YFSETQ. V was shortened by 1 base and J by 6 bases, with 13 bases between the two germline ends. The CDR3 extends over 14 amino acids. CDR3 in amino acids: CASSLTLGTSEAFF. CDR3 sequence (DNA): TGCGCCAGCAGCTTGACCCTGGGAACCTCTGAAGCTTTCTTT.

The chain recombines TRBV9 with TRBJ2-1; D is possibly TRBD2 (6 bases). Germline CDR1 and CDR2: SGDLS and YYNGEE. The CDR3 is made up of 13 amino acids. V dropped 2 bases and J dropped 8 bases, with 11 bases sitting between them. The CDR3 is CASSVGLRDEQFF. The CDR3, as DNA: TGTGCCAGCAGCGTGGGACTTAGGGATGAGCAGTTCTTC.

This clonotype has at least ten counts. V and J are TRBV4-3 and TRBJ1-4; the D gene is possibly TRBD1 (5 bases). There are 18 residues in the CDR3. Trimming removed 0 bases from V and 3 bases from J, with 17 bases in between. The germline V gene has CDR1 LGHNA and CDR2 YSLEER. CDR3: CASSQDLPRDRSNEKLFF. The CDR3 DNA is TGCGCCAGCAGCCAAGATCTACCCCGGGACCGCTCTAATGAAAAACTGTTTTTT.

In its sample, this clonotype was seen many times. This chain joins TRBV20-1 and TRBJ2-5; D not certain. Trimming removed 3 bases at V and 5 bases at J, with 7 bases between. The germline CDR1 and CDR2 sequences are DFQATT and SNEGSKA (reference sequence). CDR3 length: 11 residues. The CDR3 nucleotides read TGCAGTGCTAGTTACCCGGAGACCCAGTACTTC. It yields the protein CSASYPETQYF.

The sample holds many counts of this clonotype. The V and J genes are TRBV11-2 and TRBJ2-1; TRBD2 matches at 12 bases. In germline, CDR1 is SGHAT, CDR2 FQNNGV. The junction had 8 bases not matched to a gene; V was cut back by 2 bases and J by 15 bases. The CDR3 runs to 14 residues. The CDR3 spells CASSLRASGRAAFF. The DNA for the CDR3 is TGTGCCAGCAGCTTAAGGGCTAGCGGGAGGGCGGCGTTCTTC.

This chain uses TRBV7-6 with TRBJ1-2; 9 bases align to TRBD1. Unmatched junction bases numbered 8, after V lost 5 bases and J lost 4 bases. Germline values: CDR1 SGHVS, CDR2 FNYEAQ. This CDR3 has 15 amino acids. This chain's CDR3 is CASSLGTGNLYGYTF. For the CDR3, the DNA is TGTGCCAGCAGCCTAGGGACAGGGAACCTCTATGGCTACACCTTC.

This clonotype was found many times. The CDR3 DNA sequence: TGTGCCTGGAGTCCCCGGGGGACCTACAATGAGCAGTTCTTC. Translated, it gives CAWSPRGTYNEQFF. V gene TRBV30 combines with J gene TRBJ2-1; D possibly corresponds to TRBD2 (6 bases). V was shortened by 2 bases and J by 2 bases, with 10 bases between the two germline ends. The CDR3 spans 14 residues. CDR1 is GTSNPN, CDR2 SVGIG, per germline (reference sequence).

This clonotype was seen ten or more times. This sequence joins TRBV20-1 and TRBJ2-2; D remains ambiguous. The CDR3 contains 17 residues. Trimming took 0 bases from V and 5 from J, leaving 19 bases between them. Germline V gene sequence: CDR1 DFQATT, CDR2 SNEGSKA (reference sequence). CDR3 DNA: TGCAGTGCTAGAGAGAAGGCACCATCAAGGTGGACCGGGGAGCTGTTTTTT. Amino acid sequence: CSAREKAPSRWTGELFF.

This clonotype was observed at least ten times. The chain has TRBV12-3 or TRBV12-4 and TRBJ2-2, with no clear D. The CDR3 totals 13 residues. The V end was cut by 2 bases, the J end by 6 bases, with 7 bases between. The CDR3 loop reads CASSLTRAGELFF. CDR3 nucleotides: TGTGCCAGCAGTTTAACGCGCGCCGGGGAGCTGTTTTTT.